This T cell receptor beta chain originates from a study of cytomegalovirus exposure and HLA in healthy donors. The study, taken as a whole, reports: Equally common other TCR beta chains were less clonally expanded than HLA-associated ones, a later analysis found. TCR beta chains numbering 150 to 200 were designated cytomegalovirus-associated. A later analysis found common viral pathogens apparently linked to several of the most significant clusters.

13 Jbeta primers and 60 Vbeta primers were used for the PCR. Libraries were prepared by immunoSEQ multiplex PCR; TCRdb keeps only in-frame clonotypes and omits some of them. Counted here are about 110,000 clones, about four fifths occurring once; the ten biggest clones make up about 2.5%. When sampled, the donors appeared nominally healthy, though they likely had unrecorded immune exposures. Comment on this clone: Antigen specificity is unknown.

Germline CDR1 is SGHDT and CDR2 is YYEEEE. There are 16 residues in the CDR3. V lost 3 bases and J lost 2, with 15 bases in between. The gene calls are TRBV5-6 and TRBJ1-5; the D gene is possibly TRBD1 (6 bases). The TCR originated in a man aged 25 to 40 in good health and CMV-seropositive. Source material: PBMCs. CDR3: CASSSYGSGGNQPQHF. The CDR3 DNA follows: TGTGCCAGCAGCTCATACGGTTCAGGGGGCAATCAGCCCCAGCATTTT.